These 5 T cell receptor beta chains originate from one sample sequenced in a study of T cell responses to AZD1222 COVID-19 vaccine. Produced via immunoSEQ multiplex PCR; TCRdb's table is partial and in-frame only. The sample has around 150,000 clones; around 95% are singletons. The source material was peripheral blood, sampled on day 0 of AZD1222 vaccination. These receptor sequences come from an adult in good health.

The DNA of the CDR3 is TGTGCCAGTAGTGTTAGACTAGCGGGAGCAGGAGATACGCAGTATTTT. Translation: CASSVRLAGAGDTQYF. The rearrangement links TRBV19 to TRBJ2-3; 12 bases are a match to TRBD2. This CDR3 is built from 16 residues. Trimming took 5 bases from V and 5 from J; bases not matched to a gene: 8. Germline V gives CDR1 LNHDA, CDR2 SQIVND (reference sequence).

This chain connects TRBV7-9 to TRBJ1-2; D unresolved. Germline CDR1 reads SEHNR; CDR2 reads FQNEAQ (reference sequence). Between the trimmed V and J ends, which lost 6 bases and 2 bases, there was a span of 13 bases. This CDR3 is built from 14 residues. The CDR3 here is CASSYTATNYGYTF. For the CDR3, the DNA is TGTGCCAGCAGTTACACGGCGACGAACTATGGCTACACCTTC.

The rearrangement joins TRBV29-1 to TRBJ2-7; tentatively, D is TRBD2 (6 bases). The germline V and J ends were trimmed by 6 bases and 6 bases, with 21 bases remaining between them. Germline V gives CDR1 SQVTM, CDR2 ANQGSEA. The CDR3 is 14 amino acids. The CDR3 DNA is TGCAGCGTCGCGCGGGACCCGGATCAAGGCGAGCAGTACTTC. This gives the protein CSVARDPDQGEQYF.

The CDR3 coding sequence is TGTGCCAGCTCACCACCGATGGGACAGGGGTTGGCGGTCTCTGGAAACACCATATATTTT. Protein product: CASSPPMGQGLAVSGNTIYF. The V and J genes are TRBV18 and TRBJ1-3, with 10 bases that match TRBD1. Trimming at V came to 0 bases and at J to 0 bases, leaving 11 bases not matched to a gene. This CDR3 has 20 residues. Germline CDR1 KGHSH, CDR2 LQKENI.

J is TRBJ1-2 and V is TRBV27; D gene ambiguous. This CDR3 has 14 amino acids. V lost 8 bases to trimming and J lost 4 bases, with 17 bases between them. Germline CDR1 reads MNHEY; CDR2 reads SMNVEV (reference sequence). The CDR3 DNA reads as TGTGCCAGCGGGGAAAGAGGGATCCCCTATGGCTACACCTTC. Protein sequence: CASGERGIPYGYTF.